This record concerns one T cell receptor (beta chain) sequence. As yet, its antigen is unknown. TCRdb redid the calling of the reads with MiXCR, one entry per CDR3 protein. The data contain approximately 140,000 distinct CDR3 sequences, about 6% of them seen just once; the ten biggest clones take up about a sixth. This sample was included in a study of T cell repertoires in cytomegalovirus infection. Study information: An indication of both CMV infection and matching HLA type came from public TCR beta signatures.

Study results and caveats: CMV carriers having the relevant HLA were flagged by cumulative public TCR beta family frequency. CMV-specific TCR beta clonotypes restricted by HLA-C were the ones dominating the ex vivo response.

Sequencing was carried out using PBMCs. The receptor comes from a human donor in good health (CMV status not recorded). Some clones in this sample may be carry-over from other donors' samples.

CDR3 bases: TGTGCCAGTAGTCGACACGGGGGTAGTGAGCAGTTCTTC. Amino acid sequence: CASSRHGGSEQFF. The J gene is TRBJ2-1, the V gene TRBV19; D is possibly TRBD2 (6 bases). Trimming left V 5 bases short and J 9 bases short, with 14 bases between. The CDR3 is 13 amino acids. Looked up from germline, CDR1 is LNHDA and CDR2 is SQIVND (reference sequence).